In its sample, the clone carrying this T cell receptor (beta chain) was seen once. Its matching antigen is unknown. This specimen comes from a study of T cell responses to AZD1222 COVID-19 vaccine. Points from the study as a whole: Clonal diversity was possibly underestimated; the donors were predominantly white British and more often female. Seropositive AZD1222 recipients at baseline numbered only six or seven. Elevations in Spike-specific TCR breadth and depth followed administration of two AZD1222 doses.

Here immunoSEQ multiplex PCR was the method, and the copy in TCRdb shows in-frame clones only, minus some. The sample lists more than 100,000 clones; about nine tenths were seen once. V dropped 7 bases and J dropped 0; count of bases not matched to a gene: 4. CDR3 length: 14 residues. The germline CDR1 and CDR2 sequences are SGHAT and FQDESV (reference sequence). This chain joins TRBV11-1 and TRBJ2-3; TRBD1 matches 7 bases. The clonotype originates from an adult in good health. The source was peripheral blood, collected on day 0 of AZD1222 vaccination. The CDR3 reads CASNQGQSTDTQYF. CDR3 nucleotide sequence: TGTGCCAGCAACCAGGGACAGAGCACAGATACGCAGTATTTT.